This T cell receptor (beta chain) was captured in a study of blood T cells in healthy people across ages. Study-level points and caveats: Diversity figures based on one million T cells were deemed too low. The donors' CMV status was not determined, possibly confounding changes in expanded clonotypes.

This clonotype turned up a few times. Its antigen is unidentified. Combining a sample-barcoded 5' primer with a J-beta primer mix, a second PCR ran for about 6 to 12 cycles. Every cDNA molecule carried a tag from a template-switch adaptor bearing 12 random nucleotides. All samples gave at least 3 million CDR3-containing paired-end reads. TCRdb reprocessed the 5' RACE reads with MiXCR, giving one entry per CDR3 protein. The data contain roughly 410,000 distinct CDR3 sequences, over 45% of them singletons. The germline gives CDR1 DFQATT, CDR2 SNEGSKA (reference sequence). This CDR3 comprises 15 residues. With 2 bases removed from V and 4 bases from J, the gap between germline ends came to 17 bases.

This receptor was identified in a man aged 60-69 years in good health. V gene TRBV20-1 combines with J gene TRBJ1-2, with D perhaps matching TRBD1 (5 bases). The sample taken for sequencing was blood. CDR3: CSARSQSTDAYGYTF. Here the CDR3 DNA reads TGCAGTGCTAGATCCCAATCGACAGACGCCTATGGCTACACCTTC.